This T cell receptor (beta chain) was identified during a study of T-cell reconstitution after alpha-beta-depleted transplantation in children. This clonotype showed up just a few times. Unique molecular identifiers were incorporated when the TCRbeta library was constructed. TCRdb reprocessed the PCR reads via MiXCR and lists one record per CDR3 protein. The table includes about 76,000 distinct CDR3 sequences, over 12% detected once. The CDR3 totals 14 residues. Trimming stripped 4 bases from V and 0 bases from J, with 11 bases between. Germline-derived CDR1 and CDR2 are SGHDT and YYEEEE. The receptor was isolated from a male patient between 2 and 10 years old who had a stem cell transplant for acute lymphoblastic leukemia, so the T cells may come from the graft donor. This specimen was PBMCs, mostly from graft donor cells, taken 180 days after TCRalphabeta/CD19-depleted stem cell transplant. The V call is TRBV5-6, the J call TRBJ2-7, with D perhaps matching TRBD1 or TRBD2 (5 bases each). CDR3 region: CASSPGASSYEQYF. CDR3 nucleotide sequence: TGTGCCAGCAGCCCCGGGGCGAGCTCCTACGAGCAGTACTTC.